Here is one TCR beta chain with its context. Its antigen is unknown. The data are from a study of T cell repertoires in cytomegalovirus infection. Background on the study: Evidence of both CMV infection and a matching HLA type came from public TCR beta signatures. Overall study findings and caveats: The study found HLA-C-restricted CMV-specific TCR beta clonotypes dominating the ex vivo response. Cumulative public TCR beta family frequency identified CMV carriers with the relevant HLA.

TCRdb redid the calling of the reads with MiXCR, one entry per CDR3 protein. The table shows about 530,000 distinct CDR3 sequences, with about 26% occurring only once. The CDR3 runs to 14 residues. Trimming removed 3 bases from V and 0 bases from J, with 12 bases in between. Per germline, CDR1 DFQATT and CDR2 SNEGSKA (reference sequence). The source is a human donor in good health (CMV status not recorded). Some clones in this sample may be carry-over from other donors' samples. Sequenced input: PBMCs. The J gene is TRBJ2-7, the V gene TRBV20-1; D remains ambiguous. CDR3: CSASSLGYSYEQYF. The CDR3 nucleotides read TGCAGTGCTAGTAGTCTGGGATACTCCTACGAGCAGTACTTC.